The T cell receptor beta chain under discussion was sequenced for a study of OX40 agonist ivuxolimab in advanced cancers. General observations from the study: Normalized T-cell clonal expansion was also low in some nonresponders. In general, CD8+ T cells held more expanded clones than CD4+ did, on average.

Autoimmune disease history or systemic immunosuppression led to patients being barred. Blood sampling was done at baseline, cycle 4 day 1, and cycle 7 day 1. Looked up from germline, CDR1 is LNHDA and CDR2 is SQIVND (reference sequence). The CDR3 extends over 13 amino acids. V was clipped by 8 bases and J by 8 bases, with 13 bases between them. The assay was immunoSEQ multiplex PCR, and TCRdb's table has in-frame clones only and misses some. The sample holds about 100,000 clones; roughly 90% are singletons and the top ten take about 0.15%. About this clone itself: The antigen remains unidentified.

This receptor was identified in an adult with an advanced solid tumor such as melanoma, head and neck, liver or kidney cancer. Sequenced here: CD4+ or CD8+ T cells sorted from blood, sampled in a trial of the OX40 agonist ivuxolimab. V is TRBV19 and J is TRBJ1-6, with no clear D. CDR3 loop: CASGRGRYSPLHF. The CDR3 coding sequence is TGTGCCAGTGGCCGTGGGCGTTATTCACCCCTCCACTTT.